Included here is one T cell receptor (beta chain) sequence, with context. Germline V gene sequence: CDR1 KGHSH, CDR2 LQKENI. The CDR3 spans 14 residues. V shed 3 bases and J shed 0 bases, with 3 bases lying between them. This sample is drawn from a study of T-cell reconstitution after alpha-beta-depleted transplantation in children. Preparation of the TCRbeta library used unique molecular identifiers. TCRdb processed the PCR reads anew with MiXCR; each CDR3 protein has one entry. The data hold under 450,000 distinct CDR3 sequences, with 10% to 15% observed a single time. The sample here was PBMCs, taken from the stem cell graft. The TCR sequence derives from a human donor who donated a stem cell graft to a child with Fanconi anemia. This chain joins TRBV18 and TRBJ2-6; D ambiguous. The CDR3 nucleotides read TGTGCCAGCTCACCCCGCTCTGGGGCCAACGTCCTGACTTTC. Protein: CASSPRSGANVLTF. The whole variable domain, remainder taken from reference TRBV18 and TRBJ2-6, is NAGVMQNPRHLVRRRGQEARLRCSPMKGHSHVYWYRQLPEEGLKFMVYLQKENIIDESGMPKERFSAEFPKEGPSILRIQQVVRGDSAAYFCASSPRSGANVLTFGAGSRLTVL.